The source of this TCR beta chain is a study of T cells in Graves' hyperthyroidism and ophthalmopathy. From RNA transcripts, TCR beta CDR3 regions were amplified. HTBI primers drove first-round RT-PCR of the TCR CDR3. Each CDR3 protein is one row after TCRdb ran MiXCR on the multiplex PCR reads. The data show about 600,000 distinct CDR3 sequences, roughly 15% seen once. The germline V gene encodes CDR1 SGHVS and CDR2 FNYEAQ. V gave up 5 bases and J gave up 7 bases; unmatched junction bases: 6. CDR3 size: 14 residues. This TCR was recovered from a woman aged 45-60 years with Graves' ophthalmopathy. The specimen sequenced was blood. The chain uses TRBV7-6 and TRBJ2-1, with 9 bases identical to TRBD1. CDR3 nucleotide sequence: TGTGCCAGCAGCAGAAGACAGGGGGGGAATGAGCAGTTCTTC. Translating gives CASSRRQGGNEQFF.